The 15 T cell receptor beta chains below were found in one sample sequenced in a study of human T cells and chemical hapten exposure. TCRdb reanalysed the RACE reads using MiXCR and keeps one entry per CDR3 protein. The sample comprises approximately 370,000 distinct CDR3 sequences, 4.5% to 5.5% of which are singletons, and around 8% rests with the top ten. Time point: pre-sensitization, week 0. Treatment specified: therapeutic diphenylcyclopropenone sensitization with weekly scalp DPC. Specimen: whole blood, collected in connection with sensitization to the hapten diphenylcyclopropenone (DPC). Receptor source: a woman between 18 and 29 years old with alopecia areata. Some clones in this sample may be carry-over from other donors' samples.

The rearrangement joins TRBV20-1 to TRBJ2-7, with 9 bases matching TRBD2. V lost 6 bases to trimming and J lost 3 bases; unmatched junction nucleotides: 9. Germline CDR1 reads DFQATT; CDR2 reads SNEGSKA (reference sequence). This CDR3 comprises 14 residues. The CDR3 protein is CSAHLAGTNYEQYF. CDR3 in DNA: TGCAGTGCCCACCTAGCGGGGACGAACTACGAGCAGTACTTC.

This clonotype was counted at least ten times. This chain uses TRBV13 with TRBJ2-2; D uncertain. Germline V gene sequence: CDR1 PRHDT, CDR2 FYEKMQ (reference sequence). V was pared by 6 bases and J by 7 bases, with 12 bases between. This CDR3 spans 13 amino acids. In nucleotides, the CDR3 is TGTGCCAGCAGAAACGATGTCAGCGGGGAGCTGTTTTTT. This sequence encodes CASRNDVSGELFF.

The chain combines TRBV10-3 with TRBJ1-1; no clear D. Trimming removed 4 bases from V and 5 bases from J, with 11 bases in between. This CDR3 region has 13 residues. CDR1 ENHRY and CDR2 SYGVKD come from the germline V gene. CDR3 loop: CAISVGGATEAFF. As DNA, the CDR3 is TGTGCCATCAGTGTTGGCGGCGCGACTGAAGCTTTCTTT.

The genes are TRBV18 and TRBJ1-5; 11 nucleotides line up with TRBD1. Germline CDR1 KGHSH, CDR2 LQKENI. J was trimmed by 5 bases and V by 3 bases; bases with no gene match: 3. The CDR3 is made up of 15 amino acids. CDR3 sequence: CASSPDRGPHQPQHF. CDR3 in DNA: TGTGCCAGCTCACCGGACAGGGGGCCGCATCAGCCCCAGCATTTT.

In its sample, this clonotype was seen many times. The rearrangement links TRBV27 to TRBJ2-3; 8 bases map to TRBD2. Trimming took 3 bases from V and 0 from J; bases not matched to a gene: 11. Looked up from germline, CDR1 is MNHEY and CDR2 is SMNVEV (reference sequence). CDR3 length: 18 residues. Here the CDR3 DNA reads TGTGCCAGCAGTTTTCGGGGCGGGGGGCCCCCTAGCACAGATACGCAGTATTTT. It codes for CASSFRGGGPPSTDTQYF.

This clonotype was observed a handful of times. This chain joins TRBV7-8 and TRBJ2-2, with 7 nucleotides matching TRBD2. V lost 8 bases to trimming and J lost 5 bases; unmatched junction nucleotides: 8. The CDR3 extends over 14 amino acids. Germline V gene sequence: CDR1 SGHVS, CDR2 FQNEAQ. CDR3 sequence reads: CASSPAGRTGELFF. CDR3 DNA: TGTGCCAGCTCTCCAGCGGGGAGGACCGGGGAGCTGTTTTTT. The full variable domain, with the rest looked up from reference TRBV7-8 and TRBJ2-2, is GAGVSQSPRYKVAKRGQDVALRCDPISGHVSLFWYQQALGQGPEFLTYFQNEAQLDKSGLPSDRFFAERPEGSVSTLKIQRTQQEDSAVYLCASSPAGRTGELFFGEGSRLTVL.

The sample holds a few counts of this clonotype. V is TRBV27 and J is TRBJ1-2; 7 bases align to TRBD1. The CDR3 extends over 14 amino acids. The germline gives CDR1 MNHEY, CDR2 SMNVEV (reference sequence). The ends lost 2 bases at V and 4 bases at J; junction bases unmatched: 4. The CDR3 loop reads CASSLTGQPYGYTF. For the CDR3, the DNA is TGTGCCAGCAGTTTAACGGGACAGCCCTATGGCTACACCTTC.

There are many counts of this clonotype. The chain is built from TRBV4-2 and TRBJ1-4; D is perhaps TRBD1 (6 bases). Germline V gene lookup returns CDR1 LGHNA and CDR2 YNFKEQ. V lost 0 bases, J lost 7 bases, and 9 bases lay in between. The CDR3 extends over 14 amino acids. In DNA form, the CDR3 reads TGTGCCAGCAGCCAAGACAGGGGCGGTGAAAAACTGTTTTTT. Encoded protein: CASSQDRGGEKLFF.

This clonotype was counted between two and nine times. The chain carries TRBV7-2 and TRBJ2-1; D ambiguous. Germline V gives CDR1 SGHTA, CDR2 FQGNSA. V lost 1 base and J 3 bases, leaving 4 bases between the germline ends. The CDR3 consists of 13 residues. CDR3 DNA: TGTGCCAGCAGCTTAGTTCTCTACAATGAGCAGTTCTTC. Translating gives CASSLVLYNEQFF.

This clonotype showed up many times. V usage is TRBV12-3 or TRBV12-4 and J usage is TRBJ1-6; D gene uncertain. Trimming pared 1 base from V and 8 bases from J, leaving 12 bases between. The CDR3 contains 15 residues. The CDR3 region has the DNA TGTGCCAGCAGTTTAGGTCCGGGGAGTTATTCACCCCTCCACTTT. The encoded protein is CASSLGPGSYSPLHF.

This clonotype showed up just a few times. This chain connects TRBV9 to TRBJ1-2, with D unclear. Germline assignment: CDR1 SGDLS and CDR2 YYNGEE. CDR3 length equals 18 residues. Trimming took 6 bases from V and 4 from J, leaving 28 bases between them. CDR3 residues: CASTPSHFPTGNGYGYTF. The CDR3 region has the DNA TGTGCCAGCACCCCTTCTCACTTCCCTACGGGGAATGGCTATGGCTACACCTTC. The full variable domain, rest sourced from reference TRBV9 and TRBJ1-2, is DSGVTQTPKHLITATGQRVTLRCSPRSGDLSVYWYQQSLDQGLQFLIQYYNGEERAKGNILERFSAQQFPDLHSELNLSSLELGDSALYFCASTPSHFPTGNGYGYTFGSGTRLTVV.

The chain uses TRBV5-6 and TRBJ2-1; 8 nucleotides agree with TRBD2. V was pared by 3 bases and J by 7 bases, with 9 bases of the junction left unmatched. Germline V gene lookup returns CDR1 SGHDT and CDR2 YYEEEE. The CDR3 length is 15 residues. CDR3 region: CASSWGTRITNEQFF. CDR3 sequence (DNA): TGTGCCAGCAGCTGGGGGACTAGAATTACGAATGAGCAGTTCTTC.

For the CDR3, the DNA is TGTGCCAGCAGCAAAAACGAGGTGAACTATGGCTACACCTTC. As protein: CASSKNEVNYGYTF. The chain combines TRBV11-2 with TRBJ1-2; D remains ambiguous. Germline loops: CDR1 SGHAT, CDR2 FQNNGV. The CDR3 is 14 amino acids. Trimming cost V 5 bases and J 2 bases, with 12 bases left between them.

This clonotype was recorded at least ten times. The chain employs TRBV29-1 and TRBJ2-7, with D perhaps TRBD2 (6 bases). V gave up 3 bases and J gave up 4 bases, with 13 bases separating them. The CDR3 is made up of 13 amino acids. CDR1 SQVTM and CDR2 ANQGSEA come from the germline V gene. The CDR3 sequence: CSVETQAGYEQYF. CDR3 DNA sequence: TGCAGCGTTGAGACACAGGCGGGGTACGAGCAGTACTTC.

In this sample, this clonotype turned up many times. This chain joins TRBV27 and TRBJ1-5, with D possibly matching TRBD1 (5 bases). Trimming shortened V by 5 bases and J by 4 bases, and 12 bases separated the two germline ends. The CDR3 contains 14 residues. Germline V gene data show CDR1 as MNHEY and CDR2 as SMNVEV (reference sequence). CDR3 nucleotides: TGTGCCAGCAGTCAATCTCAGGGAAATCAGCCCCAGCATTTT. Its translation: CASSQSQGNQPQHF.